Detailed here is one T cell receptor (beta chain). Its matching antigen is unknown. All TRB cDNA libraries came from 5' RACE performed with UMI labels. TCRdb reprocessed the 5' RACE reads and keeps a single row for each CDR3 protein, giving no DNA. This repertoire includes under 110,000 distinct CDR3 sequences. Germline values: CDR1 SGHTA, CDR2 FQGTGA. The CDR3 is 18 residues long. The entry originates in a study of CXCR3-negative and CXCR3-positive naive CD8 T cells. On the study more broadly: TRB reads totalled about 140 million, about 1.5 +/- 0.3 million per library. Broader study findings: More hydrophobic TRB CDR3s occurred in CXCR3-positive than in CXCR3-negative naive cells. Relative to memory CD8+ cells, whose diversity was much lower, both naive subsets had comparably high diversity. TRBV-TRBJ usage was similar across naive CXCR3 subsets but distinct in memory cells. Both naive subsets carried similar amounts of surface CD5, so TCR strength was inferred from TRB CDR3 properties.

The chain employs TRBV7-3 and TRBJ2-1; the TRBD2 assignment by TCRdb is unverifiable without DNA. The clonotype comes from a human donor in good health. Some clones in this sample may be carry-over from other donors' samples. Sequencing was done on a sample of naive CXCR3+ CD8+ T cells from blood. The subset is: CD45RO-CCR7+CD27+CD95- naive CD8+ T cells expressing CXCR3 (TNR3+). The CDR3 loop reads CASSLIGGSGGAHNEQFF.